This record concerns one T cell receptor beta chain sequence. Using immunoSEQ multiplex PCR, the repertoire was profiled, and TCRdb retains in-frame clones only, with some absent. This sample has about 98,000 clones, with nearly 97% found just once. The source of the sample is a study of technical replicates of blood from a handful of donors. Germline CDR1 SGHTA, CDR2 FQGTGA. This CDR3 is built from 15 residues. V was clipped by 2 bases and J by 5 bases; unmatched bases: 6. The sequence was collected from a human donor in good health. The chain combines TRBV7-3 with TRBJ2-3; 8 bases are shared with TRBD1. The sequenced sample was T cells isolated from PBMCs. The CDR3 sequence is CASSLSRGQLDTQYF. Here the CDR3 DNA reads TGTGCCAGCAGCTTATCCAGGGGGCAACTAGATACGCAGTATTTT.